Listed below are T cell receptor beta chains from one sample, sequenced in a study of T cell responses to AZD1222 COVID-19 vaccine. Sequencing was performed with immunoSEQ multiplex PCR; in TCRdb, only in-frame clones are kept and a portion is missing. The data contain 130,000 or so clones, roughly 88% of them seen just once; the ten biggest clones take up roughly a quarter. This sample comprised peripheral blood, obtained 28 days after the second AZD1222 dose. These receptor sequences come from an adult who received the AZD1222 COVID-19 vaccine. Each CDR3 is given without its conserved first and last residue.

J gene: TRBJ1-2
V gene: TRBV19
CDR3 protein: ASIPTYSTHGYT

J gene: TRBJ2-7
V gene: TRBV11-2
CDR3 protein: ASSLYYEQY

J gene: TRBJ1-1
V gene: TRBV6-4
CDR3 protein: ASKDTDLGTEAF

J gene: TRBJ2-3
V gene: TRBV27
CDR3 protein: ASRTMAGLVNTQY

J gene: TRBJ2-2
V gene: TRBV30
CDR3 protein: AWSVGGGWNTGELF

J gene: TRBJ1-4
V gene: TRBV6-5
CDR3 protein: ASSYSIGLGEKLF

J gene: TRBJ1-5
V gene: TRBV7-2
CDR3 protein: ASSVQSQPQH

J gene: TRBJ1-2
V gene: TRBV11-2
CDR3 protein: ASTLGDLLPYGYT

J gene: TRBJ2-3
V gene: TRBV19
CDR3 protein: ASRRTSGADTQY

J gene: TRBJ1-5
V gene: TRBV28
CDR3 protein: ASSTIGGNQPQH

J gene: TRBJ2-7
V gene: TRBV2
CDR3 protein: ASRTSVPYEQY

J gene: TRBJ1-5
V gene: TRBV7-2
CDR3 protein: ASSSAVVNQPQH

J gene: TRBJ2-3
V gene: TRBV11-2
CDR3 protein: ASSLGQGALRDTQY

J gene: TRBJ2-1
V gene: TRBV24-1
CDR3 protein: ATSSLRGGPVLEQF

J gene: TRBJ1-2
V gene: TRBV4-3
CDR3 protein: ASSQVLGAGYGYT

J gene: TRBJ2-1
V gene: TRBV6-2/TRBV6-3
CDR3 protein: ASSPPGGYNEQF

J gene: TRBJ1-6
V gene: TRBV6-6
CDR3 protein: ASGPANSPLH

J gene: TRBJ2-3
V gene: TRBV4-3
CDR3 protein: ASSQGAGGRPDTQY

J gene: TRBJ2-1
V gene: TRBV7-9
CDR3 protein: ASSWGSYNEQF

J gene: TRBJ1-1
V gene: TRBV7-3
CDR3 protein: ASSSLGGEAF

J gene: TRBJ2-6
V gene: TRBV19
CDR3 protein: ASKGGTISGANVLT

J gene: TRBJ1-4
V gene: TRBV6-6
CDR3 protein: ASSYSSGGEGEKLF

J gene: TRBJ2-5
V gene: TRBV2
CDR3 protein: ASSESYLWTALQETQY

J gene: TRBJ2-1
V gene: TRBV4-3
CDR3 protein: ASSQLTGTEQF

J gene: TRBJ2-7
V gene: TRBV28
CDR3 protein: ASSWAGEQNAYEQY

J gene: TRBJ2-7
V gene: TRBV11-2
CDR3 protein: ASSLGGRYEQY

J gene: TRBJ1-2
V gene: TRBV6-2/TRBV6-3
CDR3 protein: ASSSGGPAKGFT

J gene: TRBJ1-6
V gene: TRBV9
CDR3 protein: ASSVSETGVSPLH

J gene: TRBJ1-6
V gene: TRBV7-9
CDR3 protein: ASSGQGGSPLH

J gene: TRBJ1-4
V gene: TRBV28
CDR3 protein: ASSLTGGPTNEKLF

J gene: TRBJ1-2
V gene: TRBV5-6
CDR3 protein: ASSSIRQGPYGYT

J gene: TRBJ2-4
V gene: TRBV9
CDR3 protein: ASSETWGTKNIQY

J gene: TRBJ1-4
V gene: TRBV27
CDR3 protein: ASKTAANEKLF

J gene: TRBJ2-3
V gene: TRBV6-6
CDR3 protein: ASSGARRGNTDTQY

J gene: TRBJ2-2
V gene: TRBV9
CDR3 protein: ASSPSGQSNTGELF

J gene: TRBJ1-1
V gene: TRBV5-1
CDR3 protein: ASSPSSRGATRNTEAF

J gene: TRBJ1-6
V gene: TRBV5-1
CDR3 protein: ASSLDPDSPLH

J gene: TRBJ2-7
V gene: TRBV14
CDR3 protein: ASSPLDRPYEQY

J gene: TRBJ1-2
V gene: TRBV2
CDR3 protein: ASSVRGSRGYT

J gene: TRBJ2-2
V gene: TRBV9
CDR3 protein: ASSVGRAQNTGELF

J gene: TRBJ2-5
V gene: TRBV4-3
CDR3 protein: ASSQGGGPGIAQETQY

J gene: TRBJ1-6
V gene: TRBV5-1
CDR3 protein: ASSLVLGQNSPLH

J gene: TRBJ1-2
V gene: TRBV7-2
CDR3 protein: ASSAGTGVGGYT

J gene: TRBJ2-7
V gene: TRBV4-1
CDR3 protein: ASGKTGNSYEQY

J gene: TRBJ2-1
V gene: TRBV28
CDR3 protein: ASSFSEGVLYNEQF

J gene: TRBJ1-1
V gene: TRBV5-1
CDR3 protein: ASSPNRDRLLEAF